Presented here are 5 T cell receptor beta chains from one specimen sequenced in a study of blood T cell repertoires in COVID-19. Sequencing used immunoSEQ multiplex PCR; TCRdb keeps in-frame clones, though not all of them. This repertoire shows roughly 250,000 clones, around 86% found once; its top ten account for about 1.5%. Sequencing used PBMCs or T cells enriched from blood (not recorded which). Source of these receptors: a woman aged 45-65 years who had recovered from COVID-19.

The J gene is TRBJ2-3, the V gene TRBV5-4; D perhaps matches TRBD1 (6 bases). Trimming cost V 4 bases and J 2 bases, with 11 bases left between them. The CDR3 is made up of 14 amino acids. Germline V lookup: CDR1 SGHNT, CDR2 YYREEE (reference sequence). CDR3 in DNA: TGTGCCAGCAGCCTGGACAGTTCCACAGATACGCAGTATTTT. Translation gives CASSLDSSTDTQYF.

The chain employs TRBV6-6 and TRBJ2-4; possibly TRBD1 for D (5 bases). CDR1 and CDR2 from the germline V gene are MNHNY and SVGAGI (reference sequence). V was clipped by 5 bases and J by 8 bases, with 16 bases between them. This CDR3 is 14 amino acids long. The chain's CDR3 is CASSNYAGSDIQYF. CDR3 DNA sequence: TGTGCCAGCAGTAATTATGCAGGGTCTGACATTCAGTACTTC.

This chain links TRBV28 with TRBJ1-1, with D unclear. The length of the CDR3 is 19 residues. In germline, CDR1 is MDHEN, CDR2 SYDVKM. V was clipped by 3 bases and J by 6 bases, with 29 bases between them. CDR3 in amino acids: CASSFLTGYPSGATAEAFF. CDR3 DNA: TGTGCCAGCAGTTTTCTGACCGGGTACCCCTCCGGTGCCACCGCTGAAGCTTTCTTT.

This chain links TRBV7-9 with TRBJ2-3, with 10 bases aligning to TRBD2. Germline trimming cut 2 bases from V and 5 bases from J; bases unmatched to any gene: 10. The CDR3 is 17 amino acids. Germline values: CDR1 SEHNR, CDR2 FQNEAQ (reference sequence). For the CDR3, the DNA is TGTGCCAGCAGCTTAAGGTCGCTAGCGGGAGTGGGAGATACGCAGTATTTT. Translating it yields CASSLRSLAGVGDTQYF. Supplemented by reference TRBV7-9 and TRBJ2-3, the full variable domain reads DTGVSQNPRHKITKRGQNVTFRCDPISEHNRLYWYRQTLGQGPEFLTYFQNEAQLEKSRLLSDRFSAERPKGSFSTLEIQRTEQGDSAMYLCASSLRSLAGVGDTQYFGPGTRLTVL.

CDR3 nucleotides: TGTGCCAGCAGGCCAACCCCAGGGGGAACCGGCTACACCTTC. Its protein is CASRPTPGGTGYTF. The chain recombines TRBV2 with TRBJ1-2; the match to TRBD1 covers 7 bases. Germline CDR1 reads SNHLY; CDR2 reads FYNNEI. The CDR3 length is 14 residues. The J segment lost 8 bases and the V segment lost 6 bases, leaving 12 bases of the junction unmatched.